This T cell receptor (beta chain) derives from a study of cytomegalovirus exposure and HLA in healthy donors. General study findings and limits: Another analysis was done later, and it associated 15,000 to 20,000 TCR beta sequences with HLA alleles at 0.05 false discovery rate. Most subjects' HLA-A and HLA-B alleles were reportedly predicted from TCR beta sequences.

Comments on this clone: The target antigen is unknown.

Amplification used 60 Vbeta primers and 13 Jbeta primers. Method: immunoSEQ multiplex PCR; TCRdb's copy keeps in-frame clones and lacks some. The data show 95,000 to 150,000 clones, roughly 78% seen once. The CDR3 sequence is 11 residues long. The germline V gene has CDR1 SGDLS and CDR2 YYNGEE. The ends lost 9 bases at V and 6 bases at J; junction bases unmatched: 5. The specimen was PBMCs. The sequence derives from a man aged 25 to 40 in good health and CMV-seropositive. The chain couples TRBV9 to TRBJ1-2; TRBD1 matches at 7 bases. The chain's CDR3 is CATTGRDGYTF. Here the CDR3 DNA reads TGTGCCACGACAGGGCGTGATGGCTACACCTTC.